This T cell receptor (beta chain) was sequenced in a study of T cells of healthy individuals. One entry per CDR3 protein results from TCRdb running MiXCR on the 5' RACE reads. Seen here are roughly 87,000 distinct CDR3 sequences, approximately 18% observed once, and the top ten hold 6.2%. The CDR3 has 14 residues. The germline V gene has CDR1 ENHRY and CDR2 SYGVKD. Between the trimmed V and J ends, which lost 4 bases and 5 bases, there was a span of 12 bases. This chain joins TRBV10-3 and TRBJ1-5, with D unresolved. This clonotype originated in a human donor in good health. The DNA of the CDR3 is TGTGCCATCAGTGGGACGGACCGGGATCAGCCCCAGCATTTT. It translates to CAISGTDRDQPQHF.